Presented here are 9 T cell receptor beta chains from one specimen sequenced in a study of blood T cell repertoires in COVID-19. TCRdb's table, derived via immunoSEQ multiplex PCR, lists solely in-frame clones and lacks some. In the table there are 250,000 or so clones, roughly 90% of which are singletons. The sequenced material came from PBMCs or T cells enriched from blood (not recorded which). These receptors came from a woman younger than 45 with acute COVID-19.

The chain uses TRBV6-1 and TRBJ1-1; a possible D gene is TRBD1 (6 bases). Germline V gene data show CDR1 as MNHNS and CDR2 as SASEGT. V was cut by 3 bases and J by 1 base, with 9 bases left in between. This CDR3 is built from 14 residues. DNA of the CDR3: TGTGCCAGCAGTGAGGAGGACAGGAACACTGAAGCTTTCTTT. Translated: CASSEEDRNTEAFF.

The gene calls are TRBV5-1 and TRBJ1-4; 9 nucleotides agree with TRBD1. J lost 16 bases, V lost 0 bases, and 13 bases had no gene match. This CDR3 is built from 15 residues. Germline lookup yields CDR1 SGHRS and CDR2 YFSETQ. CDR3 bases: TGCGCCAGCAGCTTGGAGTTGGGACAGGGTCAAAAGCGGTTTTTT. This sequence encodes CASSLELGQGQKRFF.

This chain joins TRBV5-1 and TRBJ2-1; no reliable D call. The CDR3 sequence is 13 residues long. V was clipped by 0 bases and J by 7 bases, with 8 bases between them. Germline CDR1 is SGHRS and CDR2 is YFSETQ. The CDR3 DNA follows: TGCGCCAGCAGCTTGGGGGCCGAGAATGAGCAGTTCTTC. Its translation is CASSLGAENEQFF. Combining the CDR3 with reference TRBV5-1 and TRBJ2-1 gives the whole variable domain KAGVTQTPRYLIKTRGQQVTLSCSPISGHRSVSWYQQTPGQGLQFLFEYFSETQRNKGNFPGRFSGRQFSNSRSEMNVSTLELGDSALYLCASSLGAENEQFFGPGTRLTVL.

Only one count was recorded for this clone. The V call is TRBV11-2, the J call TRBJ2-5; perhaps TRBD2 as D (6 bases). V lost 5 bases, J lost 1 base, and 26 bases lay in between. Germline V gene lookup returns CDR1 SGHAT and CDR2 FQNNGV. This CDR3 spans 19 amino acids. CDR3 DNA sequence: TGTGCCAGCAGCCTTATTCGAACCGGGGGAGTCTTATCCCAAGAGACCCAGTACTTC. Translation gives CASSLIRTGGVLSQETQYF. The variable domain in full, with the rest retrieved from reference TRBV11-2 and TRBJ2-5, is EAGVAQSPRYKIIEKRQSVAFWCNPISGHATLYWYQQILGQGPKLLIQFQNNGVVDDSQLPKDRFSAERLKGVDSTLKIQPAKLEDSAVYLCASSLIRTGGVLSQETQYFGPGTRLLVL.

The rearrangement joins TRBV5-1 to TRBJ1-2, with TRBD1 matching 7 bases. Trimming took 3 bases from V and 5 from J; bases not matched to a gene: 4. This CDR3 is built from 13 residues. CDR1 and CDR2 (germline): SGHRS, YFSETQ. CDR3 sequence: CASSSGGSYGYTF. As DNA, the CDR3 is TGCGCCAGCAGCTCAGGGGGGAGTTATGGCTACACCTTC.

V usage is TRBV6-4 and J usage is TRBJ2-1, with D maybe TRBD2 (6 bases). The germline V gene encodes CDR1 MRHNA and CDR2 SNTAGT. This CDR3 comprises 14 residues. V was trimmed by 10 bases and J by 5 bases, leaving 18 bases between them. The CDR3 loop reads CATGTGEGDNEQFF. For the CDR3, the DNA is TGTGCCACCGGGACGGGGGAAGGGGACAATGAGCAGTTCTTC.

DNA for the CDR3: TGTGCCTGGAGTGGAGCGGGGGGCCTGTTAGATACGCAGTATTTT. Its translation: CAWSGAGGLLDTQYF. The chain uses TRBV30 and TRBJ2-3; 9 positions agree with TRBD2. The CDR3 contains 15 residues. Germline lookup yields CDR1 GTSNPN and CDR2 SVGIG (reference sequence). V trimming: 1 base; J trimming: 5 bases; junction bases outside the gene matches: 7.

J is TRBJ1-2 and V is TRBV18; no definite D call. CDR1 and CDR2 (germline): KGHSH, LQKENI. The V end lost 0 bases, the J end lost 0 bases, and 14 bases lay between the germline ends. This CDR3 is 17 amino acids long. The CDR3 sequence: CASSPPVSVPANYGYTF. The CDR3 DNA sequence: TGTGCCAGCTCACCACCGGTGTCCGTTCCAGCTAACTATGGCTACACCTTC.

This chain connects TRBV5-1 to TRBJ2-5, with 8 bases that match TRBD1. J lost 3 bases, V lost 4 bases, and 5 bases had no gene match. This CDR3 comprises 14 residues. CDR1 is SGHRS, CDR2 YFSETQ, per germline. CDR3 loop: CASSDQGQEETQYF. Written as DNA, the CDR3 is TGCGCCAGCAGCGACCAGGGACAGGAAGAGACCCAGTACTTC.